Listed below are T cell receptor beta chains from one sample, sequenced in a study of T cells in tuberculosis. Clones were sequenced by immunoSEQ multiplex PCR, and TCRdb holds only the in-frame ones, with some missing. This table holds 30,000 to 35,000 clones, about 91% found once. Material: PBMCs, obtained at tuberculosis diagnosis. Receptors were obtained from an adult with tuberculosis. Some clones in this sample may be carry-over from other donors' samples. CDR3s include the opening cysteine and the closing phenylalanine or tryptophan. D genes are given only for firm matches. Clone size, where shown, is once, few, many, or a class for clones that have expanded.

v_call: TRBV7-9
j_call: TRBJ2-2
clone_size: few
d_call: NA
cdr3_nt: TGTGCCAGCAGCTTATTCCGGGGAGCCGGGGAGCTGTTTTTT
cdr3_aa: CASSLFRGAGELFF

v_call: TRBV7-9
j_call: TRBJ1-4
clone_size: NA
d_call: NA
cdr3_nt: TGTGCCAGTAGCCCAGCCCTAGCGAAAGAAGGTAAAGAAAAACTGTTTTTT
cdr3_aa: CASSPALAKEGKEKLFF

v_call: TRBV7-9
j_call: TRBJ1-5
clone_size: NA
d_call: NA
cdr3_nt: TGTGCCAGCAGCCCGGGGGGTAATAGCAATCAGCCCCAGCATTTT
cdr3_aa: CASSPGGNSNQPQHF

v_call: TRBV7-8
j_call: TRBJ2-2
clone_size: NA
d_call: TRBD2
cdr3_nt: TGTGCCAGCAGCCCGCTGGGACTAGCGGCAAGGGTCGGGGAGCTGTTTTTT
cdr3_aa: CASSPLGLAARVGELFF

v_call: TRBV14
j_call: TRBJ1-2
clone_size: NA
d_call: TRBD1
cdr3_nt: TGTGCCAGCAGCCAAGTCGAGGGGGCGGGCTACACCTTC
cdr3_aa: CASSQVEGAGYTF

v_call: TRBV6-1
j_call: TRBJ1-1
clone_size: NA
d_call: TRBD1
cdr3_nt: TGTGCCAGCACCTTAACAGGGGGCGCGGCTGAAGCTTTCTTT
cdr3_aa: CASTLTGGAAEAFF

v_call: TRBV5-1
j_call: TRBJ1-5
clone_size: once
d_call: TRBD1
cdr3_nt: TGCGCCAGCAGCTTGGGGGACAGCGGACAACAGCCCCAGCATTTT
cdr3_aa: CASSLGDSGQQPQHF

v_call: TRBV10-3
j_call: TRBJ1-2
clone_size: NA
d_call: NA
cdr3_nt: TGTGCCATCAGTGCTGGGGCGGGGGACCTCTATGGCTACACCTTC
cdr3_aa: CAISAGAGDLYGYTF

v_call: TRBV15
j_call: TRBJ1-5
clone_size: NA
d_call: NA
cdr3_nt: TGTGCCACCAGCAGAGATTGGGGGGTGGGCAATCAGCCCCAGCATTTT
cdr3_aa: CATSRDWGVGNQPQHF

v_call: TRBV14
j_call: TRBJ2-1
clone_size: NA
d_call: TRBD2
cdr3_nt: TGTGCCAGCAGCCAAGATCGGTTGACTAGCGCATACAATGAGCAGTTCTTC
cdr3_aa: CASSQDRLTSAYNEQFF

v_call: TRBV15
j_call: TRBJ1-4
clone_size: NA
d_call: TRBD1
cdr3_nt: TGTGCCACCAGCAAAGAAACCGGGACAGGGATTGGAAAACTGTTTTTT
cdr3_aa: CATSKETGTGIGKLFF

v_call: TRBV5-1
j_call: TRBJ1-1
clone_size: NA
d_call: NA
cdr3_nt: TGCGCCAGCAGCTTGGCAGGGGCATTGATCACTGAAGCTTTCTTT
cdr3_aa: CASSLAGALITEAFF

v_call: TRBV15
j_call: TRBJ2-7
clone_size: NA
d_call: NA
cdr3_nt: TGTGCCACCAGAGGTGGACTATTCTCCTACGAGCAGTACTTC
cdr3_aa: CATRGGLFSYEQYF

v_call: TRBV7-2
j_call: TRBJ1-6
clone_size: NA
d_call: NA
cdr3_nt: TGTGCCAGCAGCTTAGGCGGGGGTGCACCCCTCCACTTT
cdr3_aa: CASSLGGGAPLHF

v_call: TRBV6-5
j_call: TRBJ2-7
clone_size: NA
d_call: NA
cdr3_nt: TGTGCCAGCAGTTACTCATCAGGTTTCTACGAGCAGTACTTC
cdr3_aa: CASSYSSGFYEQYF

v_call: TRBV6-5
j_call: TRBJ2-7
clone_size: NA
d_call: TRBD1
cdr3_nt: TGTGCCAGCAGTTACCGGGACAGAACCTACGAGCAGTACTTC
cdr3_aa: CASSYRDRTYEQYF

v_call: TRBV11-2
j_call: TRBJ1-3
clone_size: NA
d_call: TRBD1
cdr3_nt: TGTGCCAGCAGCCCAGGGGGCGGCCTCCTCGGAAACACCATATATTTT
cdr3_aa: CASSPGGGLLGNTIYF

v_call: TRBV10-2
j_call: TRBJ1-1
clone_size: NA
d_call: TRBD1
cdr3_nt: TGCGCCAGCAGAAGTTCTGGGACAGAGGGTTCTGAAGCTTTCTTT
cdr3_aa: CASRSSGTEGSEAFF

v_call: TRBV6-4
j_call: TRBJ1-2
clone_size: NA
d_call: TRBD1
cdr3_nt: TGTGCCAGCAGTGACTCTACAGGGGGCGCCTTCTATGGCTACACCTTC
cdr3_aa: CASSDSTGGAFYGYTF